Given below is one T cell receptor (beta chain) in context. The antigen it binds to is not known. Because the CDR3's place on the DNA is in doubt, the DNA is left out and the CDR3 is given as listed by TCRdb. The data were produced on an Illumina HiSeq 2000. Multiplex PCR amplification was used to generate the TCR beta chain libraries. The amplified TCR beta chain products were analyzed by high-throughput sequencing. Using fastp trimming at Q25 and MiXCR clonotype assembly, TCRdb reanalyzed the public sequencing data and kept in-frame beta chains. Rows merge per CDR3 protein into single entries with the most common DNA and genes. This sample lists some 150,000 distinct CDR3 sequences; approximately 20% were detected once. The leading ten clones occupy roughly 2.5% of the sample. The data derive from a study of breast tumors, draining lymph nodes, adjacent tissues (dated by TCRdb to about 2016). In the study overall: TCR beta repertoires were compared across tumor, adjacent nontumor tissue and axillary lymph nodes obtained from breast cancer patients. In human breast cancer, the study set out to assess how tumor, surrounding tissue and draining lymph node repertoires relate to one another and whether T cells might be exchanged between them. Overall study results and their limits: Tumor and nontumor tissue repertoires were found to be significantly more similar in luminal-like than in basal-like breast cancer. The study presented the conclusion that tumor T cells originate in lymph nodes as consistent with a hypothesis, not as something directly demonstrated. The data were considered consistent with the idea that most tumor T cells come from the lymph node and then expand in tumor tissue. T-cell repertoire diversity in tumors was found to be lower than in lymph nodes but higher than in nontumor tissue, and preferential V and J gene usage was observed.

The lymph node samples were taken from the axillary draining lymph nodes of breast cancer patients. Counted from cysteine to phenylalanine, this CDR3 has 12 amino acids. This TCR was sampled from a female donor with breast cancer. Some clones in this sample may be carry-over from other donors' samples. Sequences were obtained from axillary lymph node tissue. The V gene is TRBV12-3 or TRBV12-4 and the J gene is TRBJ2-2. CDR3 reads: CASSFGNGELFF.